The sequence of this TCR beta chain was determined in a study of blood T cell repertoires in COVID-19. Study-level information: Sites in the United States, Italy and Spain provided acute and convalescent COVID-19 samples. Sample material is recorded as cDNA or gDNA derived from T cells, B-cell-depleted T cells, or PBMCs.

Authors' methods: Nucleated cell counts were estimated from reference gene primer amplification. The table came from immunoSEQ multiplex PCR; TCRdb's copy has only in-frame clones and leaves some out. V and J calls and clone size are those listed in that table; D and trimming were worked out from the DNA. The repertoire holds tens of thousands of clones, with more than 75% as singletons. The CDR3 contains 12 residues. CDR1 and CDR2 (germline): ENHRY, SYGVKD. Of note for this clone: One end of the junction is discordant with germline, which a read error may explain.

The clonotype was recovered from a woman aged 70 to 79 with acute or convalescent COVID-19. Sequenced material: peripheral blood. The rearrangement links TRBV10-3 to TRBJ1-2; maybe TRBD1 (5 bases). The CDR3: CAISEPEGLCYF. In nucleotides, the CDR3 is TGTGCCATCAGTGAGCCAGAGGGACTTTGTTACTTC.